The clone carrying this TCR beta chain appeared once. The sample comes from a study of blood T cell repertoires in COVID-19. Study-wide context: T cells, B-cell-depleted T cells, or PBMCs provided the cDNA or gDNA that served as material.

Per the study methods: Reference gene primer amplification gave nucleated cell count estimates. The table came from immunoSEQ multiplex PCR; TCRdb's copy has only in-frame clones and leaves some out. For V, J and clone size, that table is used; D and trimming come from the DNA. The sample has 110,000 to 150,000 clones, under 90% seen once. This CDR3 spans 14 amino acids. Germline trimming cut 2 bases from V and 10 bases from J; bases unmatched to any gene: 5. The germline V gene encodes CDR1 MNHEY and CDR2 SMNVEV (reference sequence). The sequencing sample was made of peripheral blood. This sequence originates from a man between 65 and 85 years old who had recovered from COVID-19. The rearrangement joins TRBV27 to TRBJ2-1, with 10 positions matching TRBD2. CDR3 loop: CASSLGLAGAEQFF. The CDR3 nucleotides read TGTGCCAGCAGTTTAGGCCTAGCGGGAGCCGAGCAGTTCTTC.